This entry concerns a single T cell receptor (beta chain). V was clipped by 1 base and J by 3 bases, with 16 bases between them. The CDR3 has 17 amino acids. Germline V CDR1 and CDR2: SNHLY, FYNNEI. Sequencing used immunoSEQ multiplex PCR; TCRdb keeps in-frame clones, though not all of them. The sample comprises 120,000 or so clones, about 89% of which are singletons, and 7.8% rests with the top ten. This sample is part of a study of control samples from healthy donors and cancer patients. The TCR sequence derives from a woman between 18 and 29 years old in good health. Sequences were obtained from blood. The chain recombines TRBV2 with TRBJ2-1; possible D gene TRBD2, 7 bases. CDR3 sequence: CASSEGGPRESYNEQFF. CDR3 DNA: TGTGCCAGCAGTGAAGGGGGGCCGCGGGAGAGCTACAATGAGCAGTTCTTC.